These T cell receptor beta chains were read from a single sample in a study of blood T cell repertoires in COVID-19. The data were produced by immunoSEQ multiplex PCR, yet TCRdb's version contains in-frame clones alone and is incomplete. The sample includes approximately 50,000 clones, roughly 91% of them seen just once. Sequenced material: peripheral blood. The source is a man between 45 and 60 years old with active COVID-19. The conserved cysteine and the conserved F or W are not part of the CDR3 here.

V gene	J gene	CDR3 protein
TRBV12-3/TRBV12-4	TRBJ2-5	ASRQGGTQY
TRBV6-1	TRBJ1-6	ASSELVSSYNSPLH
TRBV9	TRBJ2-2	ASSERTTNTGELF
TRBV3-1/TRBV3-2	TRBJ2-7	ASSPSVDYEQY
TRBV29-1	TRBJ1-4	SVMNRRDEKLF
TRBV2	TRBJ2-5	ASSEVEGKQETQY
TRBV7-9	TRBJ1-1	ASSVQGSLTEAF
TRBV5-1	TRBJ2-1	ASSLLPNNEQF
TRBV5-6	TRBJ1-2	ASSLRDSAYGYT
TRBV6-4	TRBJ1-5	ASSGNQPQH
TRBV6-1	TRBJ2-7	ASSEQGVSSTGQY
TRBV3-1/TRBV3-2	TRBJ2-3	ASSPVTRGSGDTQY
TRBV5-1	TRBJ2-2	ASSAGTSGSTGELF
TRBV10-2	TRBJ2-7	ASSENRGKEY
TRBV4-2	TRBJ2-3	ASSQRLAGADTQY
TRBV18	TRBJ2-3	ASSPPYGDRDTQY
TRBV27	TRBJ1-5	ASSLGASHQPQH
TRBV4-1	TRBJ2-7	ASSFGQGEGYEQY
TRBV2	TRBJ2-7	ASSLGSGGITYEQY
TRBV2	TRBJ2-2	ASSDIAAGELF
TRBV19	TRBJ2-7	ASSRTVTRPEQY
TRBV19	TRBJ2-1	ASSIAAAERNEQF
TRBV27	TRBJ1-6	ASSLAQGASPLH